The 20 T cell receptor beta chains given below trace back to one sample, sequenced in a study of blood T cell repertoires in COVID-19 (TCRdb year 2020). The library was made by the immunoSEQ multiplex PCR assay. Entries here come from immuneACCESS through TCRdb and include only in-frame sequences with V and J called. Some clones fail to appear in such tables; in the studies checked, an unresolved V gene covers under half of the shortfall, and the cause of the remainder is unknown. This sample comprises roughly 180,000 clones, about 85% of them detected only once. The top ten constitute around 8% of the sample. Specimen: peripheral blood. The receptors were sampled from a woman aged 55-75 years with acute or convalescent COVID-19.

This chain links TRBV19 with TRBJ2-2, with a tentative D call TRBD2 (5 bases). The germline V gene encodes CDR1 LNHDA and CDR2 SQIVND (reference sequence). V was shortened by 4 bases and J by 5 bases, with 11 bases between the two germline ends. The CDR3 is made up of 14 amino acids. CDR3 in amino acids: CASSTEGPTGELFF. The CDR3 nucleotides read TGTGCCAGTAGTACTGAGGGTCCGACCGGGGAGCTGTTTTTT.

V and J are TRBV19 and TRBJ2-1, with 7 bases fitting TRBD2. Germline values: CDR1 LNHDA, CDR2 SQIVND (reference sequence). The CDR3 loop spans 14 amino acids. J gave up 10 bases and V 6 bases, and 12 bases lay outside the gene matches. CDR3 residues: CASRGPLLGGEQFF. CDR3 in DNA: TGTGCCAGTAGGGGCCCCTTACTCGGGGGGGAGCAGTTCTTC. The variable domain in full, completed from reference TRBV19 and TRBJ2-1, reads DGGITQSPKYLFRKEGQNVTLSCEQNLNHDAMYWYRQDPGQGLRLIYYSQIVNDFQKGDIAEGYSVSREKKESFPLTVTSAQKNPTAFYLCASRGPLLGGEQFFGPGTRLTVL.

The chain combines TRBV18 with TRBJ2-1, with D maybe TRBD2 (5 bases). Trimming pared 3 bases from V and 3 bases from J, leaving 12 bases between. Germline CDR1 reads KGHSH; CDR2 reads LQKENI. The length of the CDR3 is 15 residues. CDR3 sequence reads: CASSPGETYYNEQFF. In nucleotides, the CDR3 is TGTGCCAGCTCACCCGGGGAGACCTACTACAATGAGCAGTTCTTC.

This clone was detected a few times. This rearrangement joins TRBV5-1 to TRBJ2-7; 7 bases align to TRBD1. The CDR3 extends over 14 amino acids. V gave up 2 bases and J gave up 4 bases; unmatched junction bases: 6. In germline, CDR1 is SGHRS, CDR2 YFSETQ. The CDR3 loop reads CASSFGTVTYEQYF. The CDR3 DNA sequence: TGCGCCAGCAGCTTTGGGACAGTTACTTACGAGCAGTACTTC.

The chain uses TRBV28 and TRBJ2-2, with D hard to call. Trimming cost V 6 bases and J 5 bases, with 10 bases left between them. Per the germline V gene, CDR1 is MDHEN and CDR2 is SYDVKM. The CDR3 loop spans 13 amino acids. CDR3 bases: TGTGCCAGCAGGATACAGCCTACCGGGGAGCTGTTTTTT. It codes for CASRIQPTGELFF.

This clone came up once. The V and J genes are TRBV15 and TRBJ1-4, with 8 bases matching TRBD1. Germline CDR1 and CDR2: LNHNV and YYDKDF (reference sequence). This CDR3 has 15 amino acids. After removal of 3 bases from V and 7 bases from J, the junction contained 7 bases not matched to a gene. DNA for the CDR3: TGTGCCACCAGCAGCCAAGGACAGGGAGGTGAAAAACTGTTTTTT. Encoded protein: CATSSQGQGGEKLFF.

This clone was observed once. The chain employs TRBV2 and TRBJ2-2; D possibly corresponds to TRBD1 (6 bases). Germline V gene lookup returns CDR1 SNHLY and CDR2 FYNNEI. V was trimmed by 6 bases and J by 4 bases, leaving 12 bases between them. This CDR3 comprises 14 residues. The chain's CDR3 is CASRGQFGTGELFF. DNA for the CDR3: TGTGCCAGCAGAGGACAGTTCGGCACCGGGGAGCTGTTTTTT. The whole variable domain, remainder taken from reference TRBV2 and TRBJ2-2, is EPEVTQTPSHQVTQMGQEVILRCVPISNHLYFYWYRQILGQKVEFLVSFYNNEISEKSEIFDDQFSVERPDGSNFTLKIRSTKLEDSAMYFCASRGQFGTGELFFGEGSRLTVL.

V usage is TRBV14 and J usage is TRBJ2-5; 8 bases match TRBD1. J was trimmed by 5 bases and V by 5 bases; bases with no gene match: 13. The CDR3 totals 16 residues. Germline lookup yields CDR1 SGHDN and CDR2 FVKESK. As DNA, the CDR3 is TGTGCCAGCAGCGACGACAGGGGAGGAGGGTCGGAGACCCAGTACTTC. Its protein product is CASSDDRGGGSETQYF.

This clone has just one count. This chain links TRBV27 with TRBJ2-7, with 7 bases fitting TRBD2. This CDR3 has 14 residues. With V trimmed by 4 bases and J by 5 bases, 8 bases remained unmatched. The germline gives CDR1 MNHEY, CDR2 SMNVEV (reference sequence). CDR3 in amino acids: CASSSLTSRHEQYV. CDR3 bases: TGTGCCAGCAGTTCGTTGACTAGCCGCCACGAGCAGTACGTC.

A single count supports this clone. The rearrangement links TRBV15 to TRBJ1-1; D not certain. The CDR3 loop spans 13 amino acids. V was shortened by 1 base and J by 8 bases, with 11 bases between the two germline ends. Germline V gene data show CDR1 as LNHNV and CDR2 as YYDKDF (reference sequence). CDR3 sequence: CATSRARQSEAFF. The CDR3 DNA reads as TGTGCCACCAGCAGAGCCCGTCAGTCCGAAGCTTTCTTT.

The rearrangement uses TRBV3-1 (or the pseudogene TRBV3-2) and TRBJ1-3, with D uncertain. The CDR3 covers 16 residues. The V gene's germline CDR1 is LGHDT and CDR2 YNNKEL (reference sequence). Trimming left V 3 bases short and J 0 bases short, with 12 bases between. The CDR3 DNA sequence: TGTGCCAGCAGCCATATAGCAAAGGACTCTGGAAACACCATATATTTT. It codes for CASSHIAKDSGNTIYF.

This chain connects TRBV30 to TRBJ1-5, with TRBD1 matching 11 bases. Trimming took 1 base from V and 2 from J; bases not matched to a gene: 4. Germline assignment: CDR1 GTSNPN and CDR2 SVGIG (reference sequence). The CDR3 consists of 16 residues. CDR3 DNA: TGTGCCTGGAGTGGGACAGGGGGCGCGGGCAATCAGCCCCAGCATTTT. Its protein is CAWSGTGGAGNQPQHF.

The rearrangement links TRBV5-4 to TRBJ2-1, with 9 nucleotides matching TRBD2. Germline V lookup: CDR1 SGHNT, CDR2 YYREEE (reference sequence). The CDR3 contains 13 residues. V shed 4 bases, J shed 7 bases, and the junction held 3 bases outside the gene matches. CDR3 in DNA: TGTGCCAGCAGCACGCGGGAGGGAAATGAGCAGTTCTTC. This codes for CASSTREGNEQFF.

This clone has just one count. V is TRBV2 and J is TRBJ2-1; possibly TRBD2 for D (7 bases). Trimming left V 6 bases short and J 8 bases short, with 20 bases between. CDR1 is SNHLY and CDR2 is FYNNEI in the germline V gene. The CDR3 loop spans 15 amino acids. As DNA, the CDR3 is TGTGCCAGCAGAGGGCTTCGAGGGAGGGGGTATGAGCAGTTCTTC. Its translation is CASRGLRGRGYEQFF.

This clone was observed a single time. Sequence at one end of the junction differs from germline and may be a read error. V and J are TRBV7-7 and TRBJ2-1, with TRBD2 as a possible D gene (6 bases). This CDR3 is built from 13 residues. Germline CDR1 and CDR2: SSHAT and FNYEAQ (reference sequence). For the CDR3, the DNA is TGTGCTAGCAGCTTTGGAGGGGTTGATGAGCAGTTCTTC. Translated: CASSFGGVDEQFF.

In nucleotides, the CDR3 is TGTGCCAGCAGCTTTATGACGGGAGGATACAATGAGCAGTTCTTC. Protein: CASSFMTGGYNEQFF. The chain is built from TRBV5-5 and TRBJ2-1; 7 bases are a match to TRBD2. Germline CDR1 and CDR2: SGHKS and YYEKEE (reference sequence). The trim removed 2 bases at V and 4 bases at J, leaving 6 bases unmatched. The length of the CDR3 is 15 residues.

This clone showed up just once. This sequence joins TRBV5-4 and TRBJ1-1; D might be TRBD1 (6 bases). V was shortened by 5 bases and J by 0 bases, with 17 bases between the two germline ends. Per the germline V gene, CDR1 is SGHNT and CDR2 is YYREEE (reference sequence). The CDR3 sequence is 16 residues long. The DNA of the CDR3 is TGTGCCAGCAGTAGCCGGGACACTTCGCTGAACACTGAAGCTTTCTTT. It encodes CASSSRDTSLNTEAFF.

The rearrangement joins TRBV5-5 to TRBJ1-5; TRBD1 matches 10 bases. With V trimmed by 4 bases and J by 5 bases, 3 bases remained unmatched. This CDR3 region has 14 residues. Germline lookup yields CDR1 SGHKS and CDR2 YYEKEE (reference sequence). CDR3 DNA: TGTGCCAGCAGCACCGGGACAGGGGATCAGCCCCAGCATTTT. Protein: CASSTGTGDQPQHF.

This chain joins TRBV30 and TRBJ1-5; weak D call: TRBD1 (5 bases). The germline V gene encodes CDR1 GTSNPN and CDR2 SVGIG (reference sequence). The CDR3 is made up of 12 amino acids. V was cut by 5 bases and J by 6 bases, with 11 bases left in between. The DNA for the CDR3 is TGTGCCTGGTCAGGGTCCGGTCAGCCCCAGCATTTT. Translation gives CAWSGSGQPQHF.

The V gene is TRBV9, the J gene TRBJ2-3; 9 nucleotides line up with TRBD2. The CDR3 length is 17 residues. The junction had 13 bases not matched to a gene; V was cut back by 3 bases and J by 5 bases. Germline CDR1 is SGDLS and CDR2 is YYNGEE. In DNA, the CDR3 is TGTGCCAGCAGCGCTCTGGCTAGCGGGATGGGGGGAGATACGCAGTATTTT. This translates into CASSALASGMGGDTQYF.